The 20 T cell receptor beta chains given below trace back to one sample, sequenced in a study of Graves' ophthalmopathy and Graves' hyperthyroidism. For repertoire sequencing, the TCR beta CDR3 regions were amplified from RNA transcripts. RT-PCR with HTBI primers came first, then second-round multiplex PCR. TCRdb fed the multiplex PCR reads into MiXCR, producing one record per CDR3 protein. This sample has 300,000 to 500,000 distinct CDR3 sequences, with 15% found just once. The sample taken for sequencing was peripheral blood. The receptors were sampled from a young woman with stable Graves' hyperthyroidism.

In this sample, this clonotype turned up many times. This sequence joins TRBV11-1 and TRBJ2-7; TRBD1 or TRBD2 may be the D gene (5 bases each). Per the germline V gene, CDR1 is SGHAT and CDR2 is FQDESV (reference sequence). Trimming took off 2 bases at V and 0 bases at J, with 14 bases between the two ends. The CDR3 contains 16 residues. The CDR3, as DNA: TGTGCCAGCAGCTTACAAACGGGGCCATCCTCCTACGAGCAGTACTTC. This codes for CASSLQTGPSSYEQYF.

This clonotype was recorded at least ten times. The chain recombines TRBV20-1 with TRBJ2-7; tentative D call: TRBD2 (5 bases). The V end lost 2 bases, the J end lost 2 bases, and 10 bases lay between the germline ends. Germline CDR1 is DFQATT and CDR2 is SNEGSKA (reference sequence). The CDR3 has 13 amino acids. The CDR3 sequence: CSARSSGTYEQYF. Here the CDR3 DNA reads TGCAGTGCTAGAAGCAGCGGTACCTACGAGCAGTACTTC.

This clonotype appeared a few times. This chain uses TRBV5-1 with TRBJ2-2; D gene unclear. Germline-derived CDR1 and CDR2 are SGHRS and YFSETQ. The CDR3 spans 15 residues. V lost 3 bases, J lost 5 bases, and 14 bases lay in between. The CDR3 loop reads CASSSGTLGTGELFF. DNA of the CDR3: TGCGCCAGCAGCTCCGGTACCCTGGGGACCGGGGAGCTGTTTTTT.

This clonotype was counted at least ten times. The chain employs TRBV6-1 and TRBJ1-2; 8 bases fit TRBD1. This CDR3 contains 15 residues. Trimming took 6 bases from V and 4 from J; bases not matched to a gene: 10. Germline CDR1 and CDR2: MNHNS and SASEGT. The CDR3 DNA follows: TGTGCCAGCAGCCCGGACAGGGACTTATCCTATGGCTACACCTTC. Translated: CASSPDRDLSYGYTF.

This clonotype was picked up many times. The chain combines TRBV12-5 with TRBJ2-7; D is uncertain. This CDR3 contains 12 residues. Trimming took off 2 bases at V and 7 bases at J, with 9 bases between the two ends. Germline lookup yields CDR1 LGHNT and CDR2 FRNRAP. The CDR3 loop reads CASGLPPGEQYF. The CDR3 nucleotides are TGTGCTAGTGGTTTGCCCCCGGGTGAGCAGTACTTC.

This clonotype was observed many times. V and J are TRBV11-2 and TRBJ2-5; D may match TRBD1 or TRBD2 (5 bases each). CDR1 is SGHAT and CDR2 is FQNNGV in the germline V gene. V lost 2 bases and J 4 bases, leaving 11 bases between the germline ends. CDR3 length: 14 amino acids. CDR3 nucleotides: TGTGCCAGCAGCTTATTGAGGGGTGGAGAGACCCAGTACTTC. Its translation is CASSLLRGGETQYF.

This clonotype was seen at least ten times. This sequence joins TRBV6-4 and TRBJ2-6; unclear D gene. Trimming stripped 7 bases from V and 0 bases from J, with 16 bases between. This CDR3 comprises 17 residues. The germline V gene has CDR1 MRHNA and CDR2 SNTAGT. The CDR3 region has the DNA TGTGCCAGCAAAAGGGCAGCGCACCCCTCTGGGGCCAACGTCCTGACTTTC. Translated, it gives CASKRAAHPSGANVLTF.

This clonotype occurred many times. V gene TRBV7-9 combines with J gene TRBJ1-2; 8 bases fit TRBD1. The CDR3 consists of 15 residues. The germline V gene has CDR1 SEHNR and CDR2 FQNEAQ (reference sequence). J gave up 6 bases and V 2 bases, and 8 bases lay outside the gene matches. The CDR3 here is CASSLLQGVGNGYTF. The CDR3 coding sequence is TGTGCCAGCAGCTTATTACAGGGGGTAGGAAATGGCTACACCTTC.

The sample holds many counts of this clonotype. This chain connects TRBV6-1 to TRBJ1-1; D gene unclear. CDR3 length: 13 residues. Trimming pared 6 bases from V and 4 bases from J, leaving 12 bases between. Germline CDR1 and CDR2: MNHNS and SASEGT. This CDR3 is CASRTDGSTEAFF. The CDR3 DNA sequence: TGTGCCAGCAGGACTGACGGCTCCACTGAAGCTTTCTTT.

About this clonotype itself: A read error may account for a junction end that differs from germline. The CDR3 sequence: CASGLRAGAMNTEAFF. CDR3 coding DNA: TGTGCCAGCGGCTTAAGGGCAGGGGCGATGAACACTGAAGCTTTCTTT. The chain has TRBV7-6 and TRBJ1-1; possible D gene TRBD1, 6 bases. The germline CDR1 and CDR2 sequences are SGHVS and FNYEAQ. CDR3 size: 16 residues.

The sample holds a few counts of this clonotype. The chain employs TRBV29-1 and TRBJ2-2; D remains unclear. Between the trimmed V and J ends, which lost 5 bases and 3 bases, there was a span of 10 bases. The V gene's germline CDR1 is SQVTM and CDR2 ANQGSEA. The CDR3 is made up of 13 amino acids. The CDR3, as DNA: TGCAGCGTTTTGGCAGCCGACACCGGGGAGCTGTTTTTT. Translation: CSVLAADTGELFF.

Ten or more counts support this clonotype. The chain has TRBV6-5 and TRBJ1-2; 7 positions match TRBD1. The CDR3 covers 14 residues. The germline V gene has CDR1 MNHEY and CDR2 SVGAGI. J lost 4 bases, V lost 2 bases, and 4 bases had no gene match. The CDR3, as DNA: TGTGCCAGCAGTTACGAGGGGGCGGTCTATGGCTACACCTTC. Translation gives CASSYEGAVYGYTF.

The sample holds many counts of this clonotype. The J gene is TRBJ2-7, the V gene TRBV11-2; D uncertain. The length of the CDR3 is 19 residues. CDR1 is SGHAT, CDR2 FQNNGV, per germline. Trimming removed 4 bases from V and 2 bases from J, with 27 bases in between. The CDR3 DNA follows: TGTGCCAGCAGCTATCGGATGTCGGAAACCTACGAGCAGACCTACGAGCAGTACTTC. It specifies CASSYRMSETYEQTYEQYF.

A few counts support this clonotype. Mismatch with germline at one junction end may stem from a read error. This chain joins TRBV11-2 and TRBJ2-2; TRBD2 might be the D (5 bases). The germline CDR1 and CDR2 sequences are SGHAT and FQNNGV. This CDR3 comprises 18 residues. The CDR3 protein is CASSLVWDRNGNTGELCF. The CDR3 DNA reads as TGTGCCAGCAGCTTAGTCTGGGATAGGAACGGGAACACCGGGGAGCTGTGTTTT.

This clonotype occurred many times. V usage is TRBV2 and J usage is TRBJ1-1, with D hard to call. The CDR3 totals 12 residues. Trimming took off 6 bases at V and 1 base at J, with 6 bases between the two ends. Per the germline V gene, CDR1 is SNHLY and CDR2 is FYNNEI. CDR3 residues: CASRGGNTEAFF. The CDR3 DNA follows: TGTGCCAGCAGGGGAGGGAACACTGAAGCTTTCTTT.

Many counts were recorded for this clonotype. The J gene is TRBJ2-5, the V gene TRBV12-3 or TRBV12-4, with D uncertain. The CDR3 spans 13 residues. The V and J ends lost 4 bases and 5 bases respectively, with 11 bases between them. Here the CDR3 reads CASSSVPAETQYF. CDR3 nucleotides: TGTGCCAGCAGTTCCGTCCCGGCGGAGACCCAGTACTTC.

This clonotype was seen ten or more times. The V and J genes are TRBV18 and TRBJ2-4, with a weak D call TRBD1 (6 bases). The germline gives CDR1 KGHSH, CDR2 LQKENI. The CDR3 sequence is 16 residues long. V was trimmed by 6 bases and J by 0 bases, leaving 15 bases between them. The CDR3 coding sequence is TGTGCCAGCTCCCCTCTGGGACAACTAGCCAAAAACATTCAGTACTTC. Amino acid sequence: CASSPLGQLAKNIQYF.

In its sample, this clonotype was seen once. A junction end diverges from the germline sequence, so it may reflect a read error. V usage is TRBV12-3 or TRBV12-4 and J usage is TRBJ2-7; perhaps TRBD2 as D (5 bases). The length of the CDR3 is 15 residues. CDR3: CAISLALSGAYEQYF. The CDR3, as DNA: TGTGCCATCAGTTTAGCGCTTAGTGGGGCCTACGAGCAGTACTTC.

Ten or more counts support this clonotype. CDR3 nucleotides: TGTGCCAGCAGCTTACCGACGACAGAGATACAAGAGACCCAGTACTTC. Its translation: CASSLPTTEIQETQYF. The chain employs TRBV7-9 and TRBJ2-5; a possible D gene is TRBD1 (5 bases). The CDR3 consists of 16 residues. Trimming shortened V by 2 bases and J by 2 bases, and 15 bases separated the two germline ends. In germline, CDR1 is SEHNR, CDR2 FQNEAQ (reference sequence).

This clonotype was counted ten times or more. The chain employs TRBV7-2 and TRBJ2-7; either TRBD1 or TRBD2 may supply D (5 bases each). Deletions cut 5 bases from V and 2 bases from J, with 13 bases between. This CDR3 has 14 amino acids. CDR1 is SGHTA, CDR2 FQGNSA, per germline. CDR3 region: CASSDSRGTYEQYF. The CDR3 nucleotides read TGTGCCAGCAGCGACAGCCGGGGTACCTACGAGCAGTACTTC. Combining the CDR3 with reference TRBV7-2 and TRBJ2-7 gives the whole variable domain GAGVSQSPSNKVTEKGKDVELRCDPISGHTALYWYRQSLGQGLEFLIYFQGNSAPDKSGLPSDRFSAERTGGSVSTLTIQRTQQEDSAVYLCASSDSRGTYEQYFGPGTRLTVT.